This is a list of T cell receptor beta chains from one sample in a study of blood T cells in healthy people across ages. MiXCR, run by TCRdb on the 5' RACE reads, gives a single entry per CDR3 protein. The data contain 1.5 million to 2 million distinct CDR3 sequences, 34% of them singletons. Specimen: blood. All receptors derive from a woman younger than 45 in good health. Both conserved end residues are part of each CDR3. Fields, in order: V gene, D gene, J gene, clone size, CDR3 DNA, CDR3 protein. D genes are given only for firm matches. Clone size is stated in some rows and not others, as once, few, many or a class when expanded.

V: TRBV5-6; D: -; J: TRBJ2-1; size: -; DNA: TGTGCCAGCAGCTCGGACGGGACGACCTACAATGAGCAGTTCTTC; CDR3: CASSSDGTTYNEQFF
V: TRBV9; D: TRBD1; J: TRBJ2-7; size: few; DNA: TGTGCCAGCAGCGTTTTACCGGGACAGGGGTCCGAGCAGTACTTC; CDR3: CASSVLPGQGSEQYF
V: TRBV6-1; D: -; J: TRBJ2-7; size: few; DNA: TGTGCCAGCAGTGCCAGAAGGTCTACAGGATACGAGCAGTACTTC; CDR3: CASSARRSTGYEQYF
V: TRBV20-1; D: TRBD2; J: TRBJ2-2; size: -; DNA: TGCAGGGAGGTCAGGACTAGCGGGAGGATCGGGGAGCTGTTTTTT; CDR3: CREVRTSGRIGELFF
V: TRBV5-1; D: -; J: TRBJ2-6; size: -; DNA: TGCGCCAGCAGCTTGAGGGGCAGGCCTGGGGCCAACGTCCTGACTTTC; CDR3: CASSLRGRPGANVLTF
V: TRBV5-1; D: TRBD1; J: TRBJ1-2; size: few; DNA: TGCGCCAGCAGCATGGACAGGGCTTATGGCTACACCTTC; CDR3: CASSMDRAYGYTF
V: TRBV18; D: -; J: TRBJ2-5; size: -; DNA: TGTGCCGGCTCACCAGGCCGGGCTGGGGAGACCCAGTACTTC; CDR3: CAGSPGRAGETQYF
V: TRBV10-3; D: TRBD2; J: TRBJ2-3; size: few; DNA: TGTGCCATCAGTGATCCCGCTAGCGGGAGCACAGATACGCAGTATTTT; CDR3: CAISDPASGSTDTQYF
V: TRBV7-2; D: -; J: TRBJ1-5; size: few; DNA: TGTGCCAGCAGCTTAGAGCTCATTAACCAGCCCCAGCATTTT; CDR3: CASSLELINQPQHF
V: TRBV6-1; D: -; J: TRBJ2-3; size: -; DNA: TGTGCCAGCAGTCCCTCTCCAGCGTCGACGCAGTATTTT; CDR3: CASSPSPASTQYF